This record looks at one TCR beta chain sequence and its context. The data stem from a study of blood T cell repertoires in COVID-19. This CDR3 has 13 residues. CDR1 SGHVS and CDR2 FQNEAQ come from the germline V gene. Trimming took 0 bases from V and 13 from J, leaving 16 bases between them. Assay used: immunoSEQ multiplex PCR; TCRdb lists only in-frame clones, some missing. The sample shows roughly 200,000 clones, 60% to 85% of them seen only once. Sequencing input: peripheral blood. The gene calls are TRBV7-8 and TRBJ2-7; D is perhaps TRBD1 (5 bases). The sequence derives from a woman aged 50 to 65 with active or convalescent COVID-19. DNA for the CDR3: TGTGCCAGCAGCTTAGCGGGGCAGATCCACCTATACTTC. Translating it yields CASSLAGQIHLYF.